Reported below is one TCR beta chain. The data were taken from a study of T cell changes during pregnancy in multiple sclerosis. V was clipped by 3 bases and J by 0 bases, with 14 bases between them. This CDR3 region has 15 residues. Germline assignment: CDR1 GTSNPN and CDR2 SVGIG (reference sequence). Libraries were prepared by immunoSEQ multiplex PCR; TCRdb keeps only in-frame clonotypes and omits some of them. The table records nearly 110,000 clones, 91% of them present only once. This sequence was found in a female donor with multiple sclerosis, enrolled in a pregnancy study. This material consisted of peripheral blood, taken before pregnancy. V and J are TRBV30 and TRBJ1-2; D possibly corresponds to TRBD1 (6 bases). CDR3 region: CAWRGGRGANYGYTF. The DNA for the CDR3 is TGTGCCTGGAGGGGGGGGCGCGGAGCTAACTATGGCTACACCTTC.